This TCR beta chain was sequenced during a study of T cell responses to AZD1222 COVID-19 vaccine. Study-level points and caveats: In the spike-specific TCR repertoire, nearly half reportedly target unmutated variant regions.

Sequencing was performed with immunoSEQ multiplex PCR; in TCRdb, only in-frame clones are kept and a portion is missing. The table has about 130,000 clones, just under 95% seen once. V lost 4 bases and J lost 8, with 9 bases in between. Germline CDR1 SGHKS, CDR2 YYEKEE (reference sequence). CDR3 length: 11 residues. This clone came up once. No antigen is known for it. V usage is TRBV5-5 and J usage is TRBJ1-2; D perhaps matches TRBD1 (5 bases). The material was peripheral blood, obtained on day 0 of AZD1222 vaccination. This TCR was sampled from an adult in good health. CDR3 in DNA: TGTGCCAGCAGCGTACAGGAAGGCTACACCTTC. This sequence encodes CASSVQEGYTF. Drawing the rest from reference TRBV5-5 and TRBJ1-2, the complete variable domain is DAGVTQSPTHLIKTRGQQVTLRCSPISGHKSVSWYQQVLGQGPQFIFQYYEKEERGRGNFPDRFSARQFPNYSSELNVNALLLGDSALYLCASSVQEGYTFGSGTRLTVV.